What follows are 26 T cell receptor beta chains derived from one specimen sequenced in a study of blood T cell repertoires in COVID-19. Libraries were prepared by immunoSEQ multiplex PCR; TCRdb keeps only in-frame clonotypes and omits some of them. The sample consists of some 190,000 clones, 88% of them appearing once. The sequenced sample consisted of peripheral blood. Receptors were obtained from a human donor in a cohort sampled during active COVID-19.

The rearrangement links TRBV7-8 to TRBJ2-5; D possibly corresponds to TRBD2 (6 bases). The CDR3 has 14 residues. Germline CDR1 and CDR2: SGHVS and FQNEAQ. Trimming took 7 bases from V and 2 from J, leaving 14 bases between them. The chain's CDR3 is CASNLKAGQETQYF. The CDR3 region has the DNA TGTGCCAGCAACCTAAAAGCGGGTCAAGAGACCCAGTACTTC.

The rearrangement links TRBV4-3 to TRBJ2-1; D perhaps matches TRBD2 (6 bases). V lost 1 base to trimming and J lost 2 bases, with 15 bases between them. The germline V gene encodes CDR1 LGHNA and CDR2 YSLEER. The length of the CDR3 is 17 residues. This chain's CDR3 is CASSQGTSKVAYNEQFF. In DNA form, the CDR3 reads TGCGCCAGCAGCCAAGGTACTAGCAAGGTGGCCTACAATGAGCAGTTCTTC.

The chain couples TRBV5-6 to TRBJ2-7; 7 bases are shared with TRBD1. The CDR3 covers 14 residues. The J segment lost 3 bases and the V segment lost 4 bases, leaving 7 bases of the junction unmatched. Germline CDR1 SGHDT, CDR2 YYEEEE. The CDR3 DNA follows: TGTGCCAGCAGCCAAGGGACAGCTTACTACGAGCAGTACTTC. It encodes CASSQGTAYYEQYF.

With respect to this clone: Other DNA sequences in the sample encode the same CDR3. The V and J genes are TRBV5-1 and TRBJ2-7; 11 bases map to TRBD1. CDR3 size: 15 residues. The germline V gene encodes CDR1 SGHRS and CDR2 YFSETQ. The V and J ends lost 0 bases and 3 bases, in that order; junction bases with no gene match: 2. The CDR3 DNA reads TGCGCCAGCAGCTTGGGAGGGACAGGGGGCTACGAGCAGTACTTC. Translation: CASSLGGTGGYEQYF.

The gene calls are TRBV5-4 and TRBJ2-5, with D unresolved. The germline V gene encodes CDR1 SGHNT and CDR2 YYREEE (reference sequence). CDR3 size: 14 residues. Between the trimmed V and J ends, which lost 4 bases and 2 bases, there was a span of 12 bases. The CDR3 DNA is TGTGCCAGCAGCCCGGCGGCAGAACAAGAGACCCAGTACTTC. It translates to CASSPAAEQETQYF.

This rearrangement joins TRBV7-8 to TRBJ2-1, with 9 bases lining up with TRBD2. The length of the CDR3 is 18 residues. After removal of 2 bases from V and 3 bases from J, the junction contained 11 bases not matched to a gene. Germline assignment: CDR1 SGHVS and CDR2 FQNEAQ. The CDR3 region is CASSLQHGWRGGYNEQFF. The DNA of the CDR3 is TGTGCCAGCAGCTTACAGCATGGATGGCGGGGGGGCTACAATGAGCAGTTCTTC.

This clone was seen just once. The chain combines TRBV28 with TRBJ1-2, with TRBD1 as a possible D gene (5 bases). The germline V gene encodes CDR1 MDHEN and CDR2 SYDVKM. This CDR3 comprises 14 residues. The V end lost 1 base, the J end lost 2 bases, and 8 bases lay between the germline ends. This CDR3 is CASSLSRGNYGYTF. The DNA of the CDR3 is TGTGCCAGCAGTTTATCGCGGGGGAACTATGGCTACACCTTC.

About this clone: The same CDR3 is also encoded by other DNA sequences in this sample. The rearrangement links TRBV6-2 or TRBV6-3 to TRBJ1-1; D is ambiguous. Trimming stripped 2 bases from V and 1 base from J, with 5 bases between. This CDR3 is 13 amino acids long. From germline, CDR1 is MNHEY and CDR2 SVGEGT. This CDR3 reads CASSYSRNTEAFF. Written as DNA, the CDR3 is TGTGCCAGCAGTTACAGTAGGAACACTGAAGCTTTCTTT.

The rearrangement links TRBV18 to TRBJ2-3, with 7 bases lining up with TRBD1. This CDR3 is built from 15 residues. Trimming cost V 5 bases and J 3 bases; bases outside gene matches: 8. Germline V gene data show CDR1 as KGHSH and CDR2 as LQKENI. The CDR3 protein is CASSSRQGETDTQYF. The DNA of the CDR3 is TGTGCCAGCTCATCGCGACAGGGAGAGACAGATACGCAGTATTTT.

The chain combines TRBV27 with TRBJ2-7; 11 bases match TRBD1. Germline V gene data show CDR1 as MNHEY and CDR2 as SMNVEV (reference sequence). The V gene end was trimmed by 6 bases and the J gene end by 4 bases; junction bases not matched to a gene: 8. The CDR3 contains 15 residues. The CDR3 spells CASRRGTGGTYEQYF. CDR3 nucleotides: TGTGCCAGCAGGAGAGGGACAGGGGGTACATACGAGCAGTACTTC.

The rearrangement joins TRBV7-2 to TRBJ2-3, with D perhaps TRBD1 (6 bases). This CDR3 contains 16 residues. Germline assignment: CDR1 SGHTA and CDR2 FQGNSA. The V end was cut by 7 bases, the J end by 5 bases, with 22 bases between. The CDR3: CASTQGTTSSGDTQYF. CDR3 DNA: TGTGCCAGCACCCAGGGGACAACCTCCTCGGGAGATACGCAGTATTTT.

This clone was counted once. The chain couples TRBV5-1 to TRBJ2-5; TRBD1 matches 9 bases. Trimming took 4 bases from V and 5 from J; bases not matched to a gene: 6. The CDR3 has 14 residues. Germline CDR1 and CDR2: SGHRS and YFSETQ. Here the CDR3 reads CASSTTGGSETQYF. The CDR3 DNA reads as TGCGCCAGCAGCACCACAGGGGGCTCGGAGACCCAGTACTTC.

The chain uses TRBV5-6 and TRBJ2-5, with 9 positions matching TRBD2. The trim removed 6 bases at V and 6 bases at J, leaving 15 bases unmatched. The germline gives CDR1 SGHDT, CDR2 YYEEEE. This CDR3 has 16 amino acids. The CDR3 DNA is TGTGCCAGCATAGATCTAGCGGGGACGGCGGGAAAGACCCAGTACTTC. Protein product: CASIDLAGTAGKTQYF.

The chain recombines TRBV3-1 (or the pseudogene TRBV3-2) with TRBJ1-5, with 8 bases fitting TRBD1. The CDR3 has 15 amino acids. Looked up from germline, CDR1 is LGHDT and CDR2 is YNNKEL (reference sequence). V shed 3 bases, J shed 5 bases, and the junction held 6 bases outside the gene matches. The CDR3 here is CASSQTGEGHQPQHF. CDR3 DNA sequence: TGTGCCAGCAGCCAGACAGGGGAAGGGCATCAGCCCCAGCATTTT.

This rearrangement joins TRBV5-1 to TRBJ2-7; TRBD2 matches at 13 bases. The CDR3 runs to 17 residues. CDR1 is SGHRS and CDR2 is YFSETQ in the germline V gene. J was trimmed by 2 bases and V by 4 bases; bases with no gene match: 9. The CDR3 nucleotides are TGCGCCAGCAGCAGGGGACTAGCGGGATCCCCTCCCTACGAGCAGTACTTC. It specifies CASSRGLAGSPPYEQYF. The variable domain in full, with the rest retrieved from reference TRBV5-1 and TRBJ2-7, is KAGVTQTPRYLIKTRGQQVTLSCSPISGHRSVSWYQQTPGQGLQFLFEYFSETQRNKGNFPGRFSGRQFSNSRSEMNVSTLELGDSALYLCASSRGLAGSPPYEQYFGPGTRLTVT.

This chain joins TRBV18 and TRBJ1-2; D remains ambiguous. The V end was cut by 3 bases, the J end by 7 bases, with 15 bases between. Germline CDR1 is KGHSH and CDR2 is LQKENI. The CDR3 spans 14 residues. CDR3 loop: CASSPRSGSGGYTF. In DNA form, the CDR3 reads TGTGCCAGCTCACCTCGTTCCGGCTCGGGTGGCTACACCTTC.

Only one count was recorded for this clone. This chain connects TRBV30 to TRBJ1-6; TRBD1 matches 7 bases. V was pared by 3 bases and J by 10 bases, with 12 bases of the junction left unmatched. The CDR3 totals 15 residues. The V gene's germline CDR1 is GTSNPN and CDR2 SVGIG (reference sequence). CDR3 in amino acids: CAWRSRQGEWSPLHF. The DNA for the CDR3 is TGTGCCTGGAGAAGTCGACAGGGTGAGTGGTCACCCCTCCACTTT.

V usage is TRBV9 and J usage is TRBJ1-4; D is possibly TRBD1 (6 bases). V shed 1 base and J shed 7 bases, with 14 bases lying between them. CDR1 and CDR2 from the germline V gene are SGDLS and YYNGEE. This CDR3 is 15 amino acids long. The CDR3 nucleotides read TGTGCCAGCAGCGTATCCTGGGGGCTGGGTGAAAAACTGTTTTTT. This codes for CASSVSWGLGEKLFF.

The chain recombines TRBV6-1 with TRBJ1-5; D perhaps matches TRBD1 (5 bases). The CDR3 contains 14 residues. The V gene lost 2 bases and the J gene lost 2 bases, with 7 bases spanning the gap. Germline V gene sequence: CDR1 MNHNS, CDR2 SASEGT. CDR3 loop: CASSEFRGNQPQHF. As DNA, the CDR3 is TGTGCCAGCAGTGAATTCAGGGGCAATCAGCCCCAGCATTTT.

The count of this clone is one. The rearrangement links TRBV11-2 to TRBJ1-5; 8 bases align to TRBD1. The CDR3 runs to 15 residues. Germline CDR1 and CDR2: SGHAT and FQNNGV. The junction had 3 bases not matched to a gene; V was cut back by 5 bases and J by 0 bases. The CDR3 sequence is CASSQGQDSNQPQHF. The DNA of the CDR3 is TGTGCCAGCAGCCAGGGACAGGATAGCAATCAGCCCCAGCATTTT.

This chain links TRBV3-1 (or the pseudogene TRBV3-2) with TRBJ1-2, with D uncertain. Germline assignment: CDR1 LGHDT and CDR2 YNNKEL (reference sequence). The CDR3 has 15 residues. V was pared by 3 bases and J by 4 bases, with 15 bases between. The CDR3 sequence: CASSQGRLEGYGYTF. CDR3 bases: TGTGCCAGCAGCCAGGGCAGGCTCGAGGGCTATGGCTACACCTTC.

This chain's CDR3 is CASSLTGKGEKLFF. Here the CDR3 DNA reads TGTGCCAGCAGCCTCACAGGGAAAGGGGAAAAACTGTTTTTT. The gene calls are TRBV9 and TRBJ1-4, with D tentatively TRBD1 (6 bases). This CDR3 has 14 residues. Between the trimmed V and J ends, which lost 4 bases and 8 bases, there was a span of 15 bases. From germline, CDR1 is SGDLS and CDR2 YYNGEE.

Regarding this clone: Germline and junction disagree at one end, which may indicate a read error. The rearrangement links TRBV14 to TRBJ1-4; D is unresolved. The CDR3 is 13 residues long. Germline lookup yields CDR1 SGHDN and CDR2 FVKESK. For the CDR3, the DNA is TGTGCCAGCAGCGACCTAACTACTGAAAAACTGTTTTTT. Residues: CASSDLTTEKLFF.

The CDR3 spells CSASKGNDGYTF. The CDR3 bases are TGCAGTGCTAGTAAGGGGAATGATGGCTACACCTTC. V usage is TRBV20-1 and J usage is TRBJ1-2; D is perhaps TRBD1 (5 bases). The CDR3 sequence is 12 residues long. Trimming left V 3 bases short and J 6 bases short, with 11 bases between. Germline assignment: CDR1 DFQATT and CDR2 SNEGSKA (reference sequence).

The chain is built from TRBV9 and TRBJ2-7; 10 nucleotides agree with TRBD1. Per the germline V gene, CDR1 is SGDLS and CDR2 is YYNGEE. There are 15 residues in the CDR3. V lost 4 bases, J lost 2 bases, and 6 bases stayed unmatched. The CDR3: CASSKLGTGAYEQYF. The CDR3 region has the DNA TGTGCCAGCAGCAAACTAGGGACAGGGGCCTACGAGCAGTACTTC.

Concerning this clone: Sequence at one end of the junction differs from germline and may be a read error. The V call is TRBV29-1, the J call TRBJ2-5; 8 bases map to TRBD1. CDR3 length: 17 amino acids. CDR1 and CDR2 (germline): SQVTM, ANQGSEA. The chain's CDR3 is CSVKEWGTGKYQETQYF. The DNA of the CDR3 is TGCAGCGTTAAAGAGTGGGGGACAGGAAAGTACCAAGAGACCCAGTACTTC.